Following are 27 T cell receptor beta chains from one sample sequenced in a study of chemoradiotherapy in HPV16-positive cancers. Profiling relied on immunoSEQ multiplex PCR, and the TCRdb table lists in-frame clones only, not all of them. The sample includes 20,000 to 25,000 clones, 87% of them seen just once. The sequences come from blood, collected from a patient who underwent chemoradiotherapy. The receptors originated from a human donor with HPV-associated anogenital cancer.

The gene calls are TRBV29-1 and TRBJ1-1; D unclear. Germline V gene data show CDR1 as SQVTM and CDR2 as ANQGSEA. The CDR3 totals 12 residues. Trimming pared 7 bases from V and 0 bases from J, leaving 9 bases between. Here the CDR3 DNA reads TGCAGCGCCCGGGGATTGAACACTGAAGCTTTCTTT. Residues: CSARGLNTEAFF.

The rearrangement joins TRBV18 to TRBJ2-3; D gene ambiguous. V was trimmed by 6 bases and J by 4 bases, leaving 17 bases between them. The CDR3 loop spans 15 amino acids. The germline gives CDR1 KGHSH, CDR2 LQKENI. CDR3 DNA sequence: TGTGCCAGCTCGTCCTACAAGGGAAAGGCAGATACGCAGTATTTT. This sequence encodes CASSSYKGKADTQYF.

This chain connects TRBV18 to TRBJ1-2; D remains ambiguous. Trimming left V 3 bases short and J 6 bases short, with 20 bases between. The CDR3 sequence is 16 residues long. The germline CDR1 and CDR2 sequences are KGHSH and LQKENI. CDR3 in DNA: TGTGCCAGCTCACCGGGCCCGACGGGCCGAACTGATGGCTACACCTTC. Translating gives CASSPGPTGRTDGYTF.

This chain connects TRBV7-9 to TRBJ2-1, with 14 bases that match TRBD2. This CDR3 has 15 amino acids. The germline V gene encodes CDR1 SEHNR and CDR2 FQNEAQ (reference sequence). V lost 5 bases, J lost 9 bases, and 6 bases stayed unmatched. CDR3 loop: CASSRSGTSGGEQFF. DNA of the CDR3: TGTGCCAGCAGCCGCTCCGGGACTAGCGGGGGTGAGCAGTTCTTC.

The chain uses TRBV6-1 and TRBJ2-7; D call uncertain. Per germline, CDR1 MNHNS and CDR2 SASEGT. CDR3 length: 13 amino acids. V was shortened by 1 base and J by 5 bases, with 9 bases between the two germline ends. The CDR3 is CASSEGVVHEQYF. The CDR3 coding sequence is TGTGCCAGCAGTGAAGGTGTGGTCCACGAGCAGTACTTC.

V and J are TRBV4-3 and TRBJ2-3; D is perhaps TRBD1 (5 bases). The CDR3 is 17 amino acids. V lost 0 bases and J 3 bases, leaving 16 bases between the germline ends. CDR1 is LGHNA, CDR2 YSLEER, per germline. The CDR3 nucleotides read TGCGCCAGCAGCCAAGATGGTAGGACACTTATGACAGATACGCAGTATTTT. Translating gives CASSQDGRTLMTDTQYF.

The V and J genes are TRBV5-6 and TRBJ1-1; D remains ambiguous. CDR1 is SGHDT, CDR2 YYEEEE, per germline. CDR3 length: 14 residues. The V and J ends lost 2 bases and 0 bases respectively, with 8 bases between them. Here the CDR3 reads CASSFMKMNTEAFF. The CDR3 nucleotides are TGTGCCAGCAGCTTCATGAAGATGAACACTGAAGCTTTCTTT.

This sequence joins TRBV7-2 and TRBJ2-3; no definite D call. Trimming cost V 1 base and J 0 bases, with 8 bases left between them. The CDR3 totals 15 residues. Germline CDR1 is SGHTA and CDR2 is FQGNSA. The CDR3 DNA is TGTGCCAGCAGCTTAGGTACAACTAGCACAGATACGCAGTATTTT. Protein sequence: CASSLGTTSTDTQYF.

The chain carries TRBV19 and TRBJ2-5; D is unclear. The V end was cut by 2 bases, the J end by 5 bases, with 15 bases between. CDR3 length equals 15 residues. CDR1 is LNHDA and CDR2 is SQIVND in the germline V gene (reference sequence). CDR3 sequence: CASSIRRSLWETQYF. As DNA, the CDR3 is TGTGCCAGTAGTATACGGCGGTCCTTGTGGGAGACCCAGTACTTC.

The chain recombines TRBV5-8 with TRBJ1-5; D uncertain. CDR1 and CDR2 from the germline V gene are SGHTS and YDEGEE. V was shortened by 0 bases and J by 5 bases, with 15 bases between the two germline ends. The CDR3 totals 16 residues. Written as DNA, the CDR3 is TGTGCCAGCAGCTTGGCTGGGAACCCGAGAGATCAGCCCCAGCATTTT. Translating gives CASSLAGNPRDQPQHF.

The chain has TRBV20-1 and TRBJ2-7, with D possibly called TRBD1 or TRBD2 (5 bases each). Germline V gives CDR1 DFQATT, CDR2 SNEGSKA (reference sequence). CDR3 length: 11 residues. Trimming took 3 bases from V and 13 from J, leaving 16 bases between them. CDR3 sequence: CSASPGAALYF. The CDR3 bases are TGCAGTGCTAGCCCCGGGGCCGCGCTCTACTTC.

The chain couples TRBV19 to TRBJ2-3, with TRBD1 matching over 7 bases. With V trimmed by 6 bases and J by 4 bases, 10 bases remained unmatched. The CDR3 is made up of 15 amino acids. The germline V gene encodes CDR1 LNHDA and CDR2 SQIVND (reference sequence). The CDR3 DNA sequence: TGTGCCAGTAGCGTGACAGGGACGTATGCAGATACGCAGTATTTT. It codes for CASSVTGTYADTQYF.

Written as DNA, the CDR3 is TGCGCCAGCAGCCAAGTTGGGACTAGCGGGATGGGGGGGCAGTTCTTC. It specifies CASSQVGTSGMGGQFF. The chain combines TRBV4-3 with TRBJ2-1; TRBD2 matches 13 bases. V lost 1 base, J lost 12 bases, and 9 bases stayed unmatched. Germline V CDR1 and CDR2: LGHNA, YSLEER. The CDR3 sequence is 16 residues long.

The V call is TRBV7-2, the J call TRBJ1-5; D is ambiguous. Trimming removed 5 bases at V and 5 bases at J, with 13 bases between. Germline V gene lookup returns CDR1 SGHTA and CDR2 FQGNSA. This CDR3 contains 14 residues. CDR3 residues: CASSDTSSYQPQHF. CDR3 sequence (DNA): TGTGCCAGCAGCGACACCAGTTCATATCAGCCCCAGCATTTT.

The count of this clone is one. The chain recombines TRBV28 with TRBJ2-5; no firm D call. The V end lost 3 bases, the J end lost 2 bases, and 10 bases lay between the germline ends. The CDR3 totals 14 residues. The germline V gene has CDR1 MDHEN and CDR2 SYDVKM. Written as DNA, the CDR3 is TGTGCCAGCAGTTTGGGCGGAGCACAAGAGACCCAGTACTTC. Amino acids: CASSLGGAQETQYF. The full variable domain, its missing parts supplied by reference TRBV28 and TRBJ2-5, is DVKVTQSSRYLVKRTGEKVFLECVQDMDHENMFWYRQDPGLGLRLIYFSYDVKMKEKGDIPEGYSVSREKKERFSLILESASTNQTSMYLCASSLGGAQETQYFGPGTRLLVL.

The CDR3 sequence: CASSEGLTLTYEQYF. The CDR3 DNA sequence: TGTGCCAGCAGTGAGGGACTCACGCTTACCTACGAGCAGTACTTC. The J gene is TRBJ2-7, the V gene TRBV6-1; a possible D gene is TRBD2 (6 bases). V shed 3 bases and J shed 2 bases, with 14 bases lying between them. Germline V CDR1 and CDR2: MNHNS, SASEGT. The CDR3 is 15 amino acids.

The chain uses TRBV7-9 and TRBJ2-2; 7 bases agree with TRBD1. This CDR3 is 14 amino acids long. V was pared by 5 bases and J by 4 bases, with 4 bases of the junction left unmatched. Per germline, CDR1 SEHNR and CDR2 FQNEAQ (reference sequence). CDR3 protein: CASSVGQSTGELFF. The CDR3 coding sequence is TGTGCCAGCAGCGTGGGACAGTCCACCGGGGAGCTGTTTTTT.

CDR3 sequence reads: CASSSAGGRTDTQYF. CDR3 sequence (DNA): TGTGCCAGCAGTTCGGCGGGAGGGCGCACAGATACGCAGTATTTT. The chain links TRBV27 to TRBJ2-3; 9 bases align to TRBD2. Per the germline V gene, CDR1 is MNHEY and CDR2 is SMNVEV (reference sequence). V trimming: 4 bases; J trimming: 1 base; junction bases outside the gene matches: 3. The CDR3 has 15 residues.

The chain carries TRBV19 and TRBJ1-3, with D perhaps TRBD1 (6 bases). Trimming removed 5 bases at V and 0 bases at J, with 17 bases between. This CDR3 is built from 17 residues. CDR1 LNHDA and CDR2 SQIVND come from the germline V gene (reference sequence). The CDR3 is CASSARDTHYSGNTIYF. The CDR3 nucleotides are TGTGCCAGTAGTGCCCGGGACACCCATTACTCTGGAAACACCATATATTTT.

The chain's CDR3 is CASSLGTGFNNGYTF. DNA of the CDR3: TGCGCCAGCAGCTTGGGGACAGGGTTTAATAACGGCTACACCTTC. The J gene is TRBJ1-2, the V gene TRBV5-1; 8 bases line up with TRBD1. The V gene's germline CDR1 is SGHRS and CDR2 YFSETQ. The V segment lost 0 bases and the J segment 8 bases; nucleotides outside the gene matches: 9. This CDR3 is 15 amino acids long.

The J gene is TRBJ2-7, the V gene TRBV18; 11 bases are a match to TRBD1. Trimming cost V 0 bases and J 4 bases; bases outside gene matches: 8. The CDR3 extends over 17 amino acids. Germline assignment: CDR1 KGHSH and CDR2 LQKENI. The chain's CDR3 is CASSPPVGTGGRYEQYF. CDR3 bases: TGTGCCAGCTCACCACCGGTCGGGACAGGGGGGCGGTACGAGCAGTACTTC. Based on the CDR3 plus reference TRBV18 and TRBJ2-7, the full variable domain is NAGVMQNPRHLVRRRGQEARLRCSPMKGHSHVYWYRQLPEEGLKFMVYLQKENIIDESGMPKERFSAEFPKEGPSILRIQQVVRGDSAAYFCASSPPVGTGGRYEQYFGPGTRLTVT.

V is TRBV7-9 and J is TRBJ2-5; 12 bases map to TRBD1. The CDR3 sequence is 15 residues long. V shed 6 bases, J shed 5 bases, and the junction held 7 bases outside the gene matches. Looked up from germline, CDR1 is SEHNR and CDR2 is FQNEAQ (reference sequence). This CDR3 is CASSRDRGRMETQYF. Here the CDR3 DNA reads TGTGCCAGCAGTCGGGACAGGGGGCGCATGGAGACCCAGTACTTC.

The chain carries TRBV11-3 and TRBJ1-2, with D tentatively TRBD1 (5 bases). Trimming removed 5 bases at V and 7 bases at J, with 11 bases between. Germline CDR1 reads SGHNT; CDR2 reads YENEEA. The CDR3 is 12 residues long. CDR3 residues: CASSLAGGGYTF. CDR3 nucleotide sequence: TGTGCCAGCAGCCTAGCCGGGGGTGGCTACACCTTC.

The V gene is TRBV13, the J gene TRBJ2-7; D may be TRBD1 or TRBD2 (5 bases each). The germline V gene has CDR1 PRHDT and CDR2 FYEKMQ (reference sequence). This CDR3 region has 13 residues. V was cut by 2 bases and J by 6 bases, with 11 bases left in between. The CDR3 loop is CASSLQGGGEQYF. In DNA, the CDR3 is TGTGCCAGCAGCTTACAGGGTGGAGGCGAGCAGTACTTC. The whole variable domain, remainder taken from reference TRBV13 and TRBJ2-7, is AAGVIQSPRHLIKEKRETATLKCYPIPRHDTVYWYQQGPGQDPQFLISFYEKMQSDKGSIPDRFSAQQFSDYHSELNMSSLELGDSALYFCASSLQGGGEQYFGPGTRLTVT.

The J gene is TRBJ2-2, the V gene TRBV19; 8 bases match TRBD2. The CDR3 extends over 15 amino acids. Germline V gives CDR1 LNHDA, CDR2 SQIVND (reference sequence). V lost 7 bases and J lost 6; bases outside the gene matches: 10. The CDR3 here is CASIRGGSRSGELFF. In nucleotides, the CDR3 is TGTGCCAGTATCCGGGGGGGGTCGAGGTCCGGGGAGCTGTTTTTT.

The chain has TRBV14 and TRBJ1-1; 10 bases agree with TRBD1. The CDR3 spans 15 residues. Germline values: CDR1 SGHDN, CDR2 FVKESK. V gave up 4 bases and J gave up 5 bases; unmatched junction bases: 7. As DNA, the CDR3 is TGTGCCAGCAGCCCCCGACAGGGGGCAAAGACTGAAGCTTTCTTT. It translates to CASSPRQGAKTEAFF.

This sequence joins TRBV7-8 and TRBJ1-5; D may be TRBD1 (6 bases). Looked up from germline, CDR1 is SGHVS and CDR2 is FQNEAQ. The V end was cut by 2 bases, the J end by 0 bases, with 17 bases between. This CDR3 contains 18 residues. For the CDR3, the DNA is TGTGCCAGCAGCTTATACAGACAGGAGATAAATAGCAATCAGCCCCAGCATTTT. Its protein is CASSLYRQEINSNQPQHF.